This T cell receptor (beta chain) was recovered during a study of T cell responses to AZD1222 COVID-19 vaccine. Looking at the study overall: Pooling covered second doses at about 4 or about 12 weeks.

General study points: Vaccine-associated CD4 TCRs spanned spike, dominant at 160-218 and 743-854. Without day 14 samples, only post-peak T cell repertoires were studied. Donors skewed white British and female; clonal diversity was possibly underestimated.

Assay used: immunoSEQ multiplex PCR; TCRdb lists only in-frame clones, some missing. The repertoire consists of about 110,000 clones, with around 82% occurring once and the leading ten covering approximately 9.4%. On this clone: Its specificity is not known.

Sequencing used peripheral blood, obtained on day 0 of AZD1222 vaccination. The sequence was obtained from an adult in good health.

CDR3 sequence (DNA): TGCAGCGTTGCGGTAGGGGCAGGGGATAGCAATCAGCCCCAGCATTTT. Protein: CSVAVGAGDSNQPQHF. This chain joins TRBV29-1 and TRBJ1-5, with D maybe TRBD1 (6 bases). The V end was cut by 4 bases, the J end by 0 bases, with 16 bases between. Germline CDR1 and CDR2: SQVTM and ANQGSEA. This CDR3 region has 16 residues.